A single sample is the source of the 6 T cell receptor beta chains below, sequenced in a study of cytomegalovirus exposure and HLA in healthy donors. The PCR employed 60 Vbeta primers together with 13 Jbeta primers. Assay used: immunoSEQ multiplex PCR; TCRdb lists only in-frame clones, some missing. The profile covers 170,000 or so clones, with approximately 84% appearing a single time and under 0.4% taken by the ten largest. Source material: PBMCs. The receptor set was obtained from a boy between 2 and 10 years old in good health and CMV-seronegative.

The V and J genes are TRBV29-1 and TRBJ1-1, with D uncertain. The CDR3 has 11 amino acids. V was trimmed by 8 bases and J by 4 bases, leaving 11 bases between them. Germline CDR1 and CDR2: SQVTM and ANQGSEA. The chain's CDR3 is CSQTFGTEAFF. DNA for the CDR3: TGCAGCCAGACTTTTGGCACTGAAGCTTTCTTT.

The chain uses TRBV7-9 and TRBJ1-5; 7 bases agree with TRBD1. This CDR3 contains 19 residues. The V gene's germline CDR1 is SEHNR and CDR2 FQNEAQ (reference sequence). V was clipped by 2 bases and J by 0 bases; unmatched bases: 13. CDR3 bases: TGTGCCAGCAGCTTACAAAGACAGGGTGCCCGTTTTAGCAATCAGCCCCAGCATTTT. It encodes CASSLQRQGARFSNQPQHF.

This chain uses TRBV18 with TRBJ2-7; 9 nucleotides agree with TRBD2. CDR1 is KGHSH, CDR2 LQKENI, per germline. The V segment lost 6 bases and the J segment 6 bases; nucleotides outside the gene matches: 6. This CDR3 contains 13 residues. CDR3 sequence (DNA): TGTGCCAGCTCGGCCGGACTAGCGCGCGAGCAGTACTTC. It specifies CASSAGLAREQYF.

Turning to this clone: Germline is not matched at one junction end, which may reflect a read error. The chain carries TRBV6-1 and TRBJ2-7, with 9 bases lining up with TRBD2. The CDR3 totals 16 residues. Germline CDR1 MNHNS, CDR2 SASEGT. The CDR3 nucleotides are TGTGCCGGCAGTGGAAGCAGAGCGGGAGGCCCCTACGAGCAGTACTTC. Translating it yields CAGSGSRAGGPYEQYF.

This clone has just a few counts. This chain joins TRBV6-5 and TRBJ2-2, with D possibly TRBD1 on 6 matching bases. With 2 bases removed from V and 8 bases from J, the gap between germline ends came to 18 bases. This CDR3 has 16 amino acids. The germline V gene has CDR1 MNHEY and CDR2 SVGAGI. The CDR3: CASSYTYPGVSGELFF. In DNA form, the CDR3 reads TGTGCCAGCAGTTACACGTACCCAGGGGTATCGGGGGAGCTGTTTTTT.

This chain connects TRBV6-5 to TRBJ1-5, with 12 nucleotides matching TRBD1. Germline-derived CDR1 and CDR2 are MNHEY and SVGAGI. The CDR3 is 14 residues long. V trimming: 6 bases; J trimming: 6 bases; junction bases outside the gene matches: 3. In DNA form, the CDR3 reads TGTGCCAGCAGCCGGGACAGGGGGCCTCAGCCCCAGCATTTT. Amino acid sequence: CASSRDRGPQPQHF.